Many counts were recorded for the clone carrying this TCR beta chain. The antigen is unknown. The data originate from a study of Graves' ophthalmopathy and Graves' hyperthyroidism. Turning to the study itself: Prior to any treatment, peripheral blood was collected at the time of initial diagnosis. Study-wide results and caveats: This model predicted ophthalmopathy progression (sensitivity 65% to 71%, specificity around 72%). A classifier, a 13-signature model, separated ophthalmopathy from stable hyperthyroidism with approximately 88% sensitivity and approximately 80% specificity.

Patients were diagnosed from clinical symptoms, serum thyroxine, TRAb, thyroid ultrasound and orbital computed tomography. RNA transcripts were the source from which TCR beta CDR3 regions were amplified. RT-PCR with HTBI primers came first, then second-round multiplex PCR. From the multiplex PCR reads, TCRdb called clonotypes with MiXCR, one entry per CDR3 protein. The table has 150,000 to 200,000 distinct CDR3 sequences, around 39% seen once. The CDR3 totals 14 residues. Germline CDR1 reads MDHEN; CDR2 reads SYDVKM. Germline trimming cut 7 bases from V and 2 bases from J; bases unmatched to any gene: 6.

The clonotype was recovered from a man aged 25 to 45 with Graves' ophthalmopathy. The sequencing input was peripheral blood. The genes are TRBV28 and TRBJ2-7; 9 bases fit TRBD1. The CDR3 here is CASIRDRVAYEQYF. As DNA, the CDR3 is TGTGCCAGCATCCGGGACAGGGTAGCCTACGAGCAGTACTTC.